The source of this T cell receptor (beta chain) is a study of T-cell reconstitution after alpha-beta-depleted transplantation in children. For TCRbeta, the library was prepared with unique molecular identifiers. TCRdb independently ran MiXCR on the PCR reads; one entry per CDR3 protein. The table lists about 110,000 distinct CDR3 sequences, about 9.4% of them singletons. Germline V gives CDR1 SGHNT, CDR2 YYREEE (reference sequence). Deletions cut 0 bases from V and 0 bases from J, with 18 bases between. The CDR3 extends over 18 amino acids. This sequence joins TRBV5-4 and TRBJ1-1; a possible D gene is TRBD1 (5 bases). The receptor's source is a boy aged 2 to 9 with acute lymphoblastic leukemia, due to receive a stem cell transplant. The sequences come from PBMCs, collected before TCRalphabeta/CD19-depleted stem cell transplant. As DNA, the CDR3 is TGTGCCAGCAGCTTGGGGCCGGCAATCGGACAATTGAACACTGAAGCTTTCTTT. As protein: CASSLGPAIGQLNTEAFF. The whole variable domain, filled in from reference TRBV5-4 and TRBJ1-1, reads ETGVTQSPTHLIKTRGQQVTLRCSSQSGHNTVSWYQQALGQGPQFIFQYYREEENGRGNFPPRFSGLQFPNYSSELNVNALELDDSALYLCASSLGPAIGQLNTEAFFGQGTRLTVV.